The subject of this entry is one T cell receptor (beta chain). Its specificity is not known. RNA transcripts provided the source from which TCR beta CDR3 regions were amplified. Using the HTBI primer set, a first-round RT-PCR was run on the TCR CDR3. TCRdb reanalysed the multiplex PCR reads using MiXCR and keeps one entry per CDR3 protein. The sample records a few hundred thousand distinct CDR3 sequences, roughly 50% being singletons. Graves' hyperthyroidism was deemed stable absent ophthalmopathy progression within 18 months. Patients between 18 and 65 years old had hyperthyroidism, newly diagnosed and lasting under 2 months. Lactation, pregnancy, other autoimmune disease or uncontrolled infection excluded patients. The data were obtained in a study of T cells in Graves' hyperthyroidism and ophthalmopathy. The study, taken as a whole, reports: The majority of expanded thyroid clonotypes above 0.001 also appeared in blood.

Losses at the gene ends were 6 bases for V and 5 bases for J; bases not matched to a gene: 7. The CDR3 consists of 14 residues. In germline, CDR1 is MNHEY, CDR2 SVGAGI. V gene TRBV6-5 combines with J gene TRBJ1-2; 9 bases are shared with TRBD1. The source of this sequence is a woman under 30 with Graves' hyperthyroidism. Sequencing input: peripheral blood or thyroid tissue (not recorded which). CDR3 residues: CASRGTGLDYGYTF. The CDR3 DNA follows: TGTGCCAGCAGAGGGACAGGGCTCGATTATGGCTACACCTTC.